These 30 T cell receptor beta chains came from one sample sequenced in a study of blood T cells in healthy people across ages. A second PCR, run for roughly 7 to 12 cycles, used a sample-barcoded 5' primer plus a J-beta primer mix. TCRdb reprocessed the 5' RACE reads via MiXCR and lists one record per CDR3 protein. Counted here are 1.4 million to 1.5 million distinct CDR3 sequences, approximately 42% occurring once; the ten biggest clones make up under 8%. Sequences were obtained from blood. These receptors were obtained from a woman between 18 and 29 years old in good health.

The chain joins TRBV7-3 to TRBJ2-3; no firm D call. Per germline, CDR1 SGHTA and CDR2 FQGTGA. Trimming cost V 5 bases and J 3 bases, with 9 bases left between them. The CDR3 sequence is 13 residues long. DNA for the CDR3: TGTGCCAGCAGCAAAAAAGAAACAGATACGCAGTATTTT. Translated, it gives CASSKKETDTQYF. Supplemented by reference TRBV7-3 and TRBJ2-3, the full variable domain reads GAGVSQTPSNKVTEKGKYVELRCDPISGHTALYWYRQSLGQGPEFLIYFQGTGAADDSGLPNDRFFAVRPEGSVSTLKIQRTERGDSAVYLCASSKKETDTQYFGPGTRLTVL.

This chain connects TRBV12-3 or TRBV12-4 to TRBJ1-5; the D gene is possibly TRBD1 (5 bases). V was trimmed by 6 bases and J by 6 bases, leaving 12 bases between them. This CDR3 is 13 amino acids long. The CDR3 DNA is TGTGCCAGCAGCACCGACGGGGGTCAGCCCCAGCATTTT. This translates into CASSTDGGQPQHF.

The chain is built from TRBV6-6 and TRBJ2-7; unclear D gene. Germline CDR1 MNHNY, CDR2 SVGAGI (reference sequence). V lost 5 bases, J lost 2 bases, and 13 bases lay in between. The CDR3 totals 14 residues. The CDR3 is CASSPPGEAYEQYF. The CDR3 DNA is TGTGCCAGCAGTCCTCCTGGCGAGGCCTACGAGCAGTACTTC.

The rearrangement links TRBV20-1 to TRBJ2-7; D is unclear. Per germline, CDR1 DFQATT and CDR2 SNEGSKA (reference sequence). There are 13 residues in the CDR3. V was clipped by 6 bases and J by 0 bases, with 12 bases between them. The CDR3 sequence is CSARRRSSYEQYF. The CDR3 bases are TGCAGTGCCCGTAGGCGGAGCTCCTACGAGCAGTACTTC.

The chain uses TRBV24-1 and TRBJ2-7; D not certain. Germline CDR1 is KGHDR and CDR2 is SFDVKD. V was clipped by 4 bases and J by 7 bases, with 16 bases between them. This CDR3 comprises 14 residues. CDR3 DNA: TGTGCCACCAGTGAAGGGCATCTCTTCAATGAGCAGTACTTC. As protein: CATSEGHLFNEQYF.

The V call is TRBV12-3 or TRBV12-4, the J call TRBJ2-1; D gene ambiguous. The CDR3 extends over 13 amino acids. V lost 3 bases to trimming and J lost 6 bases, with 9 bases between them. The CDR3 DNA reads TGTGCCAGCAGTTTTAGGGCTAGCAATGAGCAGTTCTTC. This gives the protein CASSFRASNEQFF.

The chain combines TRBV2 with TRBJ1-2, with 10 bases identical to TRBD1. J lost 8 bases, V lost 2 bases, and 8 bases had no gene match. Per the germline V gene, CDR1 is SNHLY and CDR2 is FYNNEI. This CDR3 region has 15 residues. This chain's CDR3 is CASSESGGQGKGYTF. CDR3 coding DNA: TGTGCCAGCAGTGAAAGTGGGGGACAGGGGAAGGGCTACACCTTC.

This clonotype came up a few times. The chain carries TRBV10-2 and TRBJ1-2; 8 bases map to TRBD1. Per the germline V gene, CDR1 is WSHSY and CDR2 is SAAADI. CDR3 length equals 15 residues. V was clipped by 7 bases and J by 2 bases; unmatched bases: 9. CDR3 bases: TGCGCCAGCAAAGGACAGGGCTCCTACAACTATGGCTACACCTTC. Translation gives CASKGQGSYNYGYTF.

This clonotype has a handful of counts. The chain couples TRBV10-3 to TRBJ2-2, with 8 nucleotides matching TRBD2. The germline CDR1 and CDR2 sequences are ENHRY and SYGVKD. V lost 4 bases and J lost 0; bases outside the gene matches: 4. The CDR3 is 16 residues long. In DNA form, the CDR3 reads TGTGCCATCAGTGGTCCTAGCGGGTCGAACACCGGGGAGCTGTTTTTT. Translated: CAISGPSGSNTGELFF.

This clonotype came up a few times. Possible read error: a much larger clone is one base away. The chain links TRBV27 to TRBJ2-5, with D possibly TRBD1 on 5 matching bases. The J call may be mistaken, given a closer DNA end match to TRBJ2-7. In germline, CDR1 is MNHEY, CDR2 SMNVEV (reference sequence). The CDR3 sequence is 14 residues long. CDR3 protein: CASSLGASPYEQYF. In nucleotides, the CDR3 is TGTGCCAGCAGTTTAGGGGCCTCCCCCTACGAGCAGTACTTC.

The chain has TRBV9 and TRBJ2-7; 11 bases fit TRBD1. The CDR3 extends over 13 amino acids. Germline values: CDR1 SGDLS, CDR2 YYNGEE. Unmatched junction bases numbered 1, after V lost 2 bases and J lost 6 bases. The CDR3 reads CASSVGQGVEQYF. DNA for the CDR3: TGTGCCAGCAGCGTGGGACAGGGGGTCGAGCAGTACTTC. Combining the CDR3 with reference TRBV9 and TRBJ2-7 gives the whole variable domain DSGVTQTPKHLITATGQRVTLRCSPRSGDLSVYWYQQSLDQGLQFLIQYYNGEERAKGNILERFSAQQFPDLHSELNLSSLELGDSALYFCASSVGQGVEQYFGPGTRLTVT.

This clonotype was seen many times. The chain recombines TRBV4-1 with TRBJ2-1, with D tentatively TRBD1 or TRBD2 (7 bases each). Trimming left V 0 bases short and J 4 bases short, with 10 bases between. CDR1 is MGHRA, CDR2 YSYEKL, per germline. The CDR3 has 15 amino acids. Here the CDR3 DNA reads TGCGCCAGCAGCCAAGACAGGGGGGGATACAATGAGCAGTTCTTC. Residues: CASSQDRGGYNEQFF.

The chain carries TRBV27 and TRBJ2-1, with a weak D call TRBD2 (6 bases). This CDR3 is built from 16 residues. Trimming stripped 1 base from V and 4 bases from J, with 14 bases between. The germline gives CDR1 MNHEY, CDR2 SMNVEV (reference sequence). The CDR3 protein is CASSLWRLATYNEQFF. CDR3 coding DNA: TGTGCCAGCAGTTTATGGCGGCTAGCGACTTACAATGAGCAGTTCTTC.

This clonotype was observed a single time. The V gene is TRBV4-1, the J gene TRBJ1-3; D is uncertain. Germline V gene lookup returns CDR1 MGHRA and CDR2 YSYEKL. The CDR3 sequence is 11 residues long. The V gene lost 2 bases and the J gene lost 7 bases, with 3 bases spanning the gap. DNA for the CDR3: TGCGCCAGCAGCCAACTTAACACCATATATTTT. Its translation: CASSQLNTIYF.

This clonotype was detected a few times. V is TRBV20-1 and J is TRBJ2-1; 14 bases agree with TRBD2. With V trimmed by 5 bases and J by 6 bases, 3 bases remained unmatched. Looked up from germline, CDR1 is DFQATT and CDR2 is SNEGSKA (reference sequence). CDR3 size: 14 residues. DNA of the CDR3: TGCAGTGCTTCCGGGACTAGCGGGGGCAATGAGCAGTTCTTC. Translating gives CSASGTSGGNEQFF.

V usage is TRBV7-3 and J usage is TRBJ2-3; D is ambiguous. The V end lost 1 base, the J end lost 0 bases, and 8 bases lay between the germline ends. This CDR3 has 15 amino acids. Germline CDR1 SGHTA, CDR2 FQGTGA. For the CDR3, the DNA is TGTGCCAGCAGCTTAAACCCACTGAGCACAGATACGCAGTATTTT. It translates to CASSLNPLSTDTQYF.

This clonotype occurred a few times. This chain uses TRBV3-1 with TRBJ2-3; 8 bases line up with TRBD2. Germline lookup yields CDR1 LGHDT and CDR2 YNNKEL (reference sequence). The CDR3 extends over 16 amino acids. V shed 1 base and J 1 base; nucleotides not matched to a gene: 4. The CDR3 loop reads CASSQVKAGGTDTQYF. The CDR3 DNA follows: TGTGCCAGCAGCCAAGTGAAAGCGGGGGGCACAGATACGCAGTATTTT.

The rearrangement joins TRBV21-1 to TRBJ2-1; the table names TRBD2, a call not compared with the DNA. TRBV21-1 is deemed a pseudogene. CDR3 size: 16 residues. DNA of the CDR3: TGTGCCAGCAGCCCAGATAGCCTAGCGGGAAGGTTTGAGCAGTTCTTC. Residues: CASSPDSLAGRFEQFF.

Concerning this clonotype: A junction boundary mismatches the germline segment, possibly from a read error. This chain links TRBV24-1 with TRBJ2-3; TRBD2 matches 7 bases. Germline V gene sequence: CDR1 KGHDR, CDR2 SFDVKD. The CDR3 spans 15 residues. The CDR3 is CATSDGREYTDMQYF. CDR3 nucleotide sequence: TGTGCCACCAGTGATGGGCGGGAGTACACAGATATGCAGTATTTT.

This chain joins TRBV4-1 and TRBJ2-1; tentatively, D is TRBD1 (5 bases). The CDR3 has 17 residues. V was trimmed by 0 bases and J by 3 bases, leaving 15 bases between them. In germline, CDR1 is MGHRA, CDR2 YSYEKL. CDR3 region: CASSQDMWGSFYNEQFF. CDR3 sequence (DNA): TGCGCCAGCAGCCAAGATATGTGGGGCAGCTTCTACAATGAGCAGTTCTTC.

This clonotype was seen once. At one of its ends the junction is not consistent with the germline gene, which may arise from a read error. This chain's CDR3 is CASSYFSGTPSYTEQFF. CDR3 DNA: TGTGCCAGCAGTTACTTTTCCGGGACTCCGTCCTACACTGAGCAGTTCTTC. J is TRBJ2-1 and V is TRBV6-6; weak D call: TRBD2 (6 bases). The germline gives CDR1 MNHNY, CDR2 SVGAGI (reference sequence). The CDR3 runs 17 residues.

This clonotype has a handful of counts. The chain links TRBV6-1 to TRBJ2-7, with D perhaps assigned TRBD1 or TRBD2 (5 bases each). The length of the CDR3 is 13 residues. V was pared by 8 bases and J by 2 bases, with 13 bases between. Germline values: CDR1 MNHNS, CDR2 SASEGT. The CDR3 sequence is CASGRLGPYEQYF. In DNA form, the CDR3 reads TGTGCCAGCGGGCGGTTGGGACCCTACGAGCAGTACTTC.

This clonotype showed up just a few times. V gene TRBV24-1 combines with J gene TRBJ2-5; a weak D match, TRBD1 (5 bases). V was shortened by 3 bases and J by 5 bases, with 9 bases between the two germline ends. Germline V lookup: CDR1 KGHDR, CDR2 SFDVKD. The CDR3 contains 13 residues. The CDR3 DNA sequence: TGTGCCACCAGTGATGGGGCTTCGGAGACCCAGTACTTC. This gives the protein CATSDGASETQYF.

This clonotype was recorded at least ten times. CDR3 nucleotides: TGTGCCAGCAGCCGTACTGACCTGCGTTCCAGCGGGAGTGGCACAGATACGCAGTATTTT. This sequence encodes CASSRTDLRSSGSGTDTQYF. This chain uses TRBV3-1 with TRBJ2-3, with 8 positions matching TRBD2. Germline CDR1 is LGHDT and CDR2 is YNNKEL (reference sequence). This CDR3 has 20 amino acids. V shed 4 bases and J 1 base; nucleotides not matched to a gene: 19.

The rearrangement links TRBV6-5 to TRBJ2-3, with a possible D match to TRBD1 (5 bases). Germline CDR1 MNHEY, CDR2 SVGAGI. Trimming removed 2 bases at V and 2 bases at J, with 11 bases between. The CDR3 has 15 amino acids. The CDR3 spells CASSYQGRNTDTQYF. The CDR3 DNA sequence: TGTGCCAGCAGTTACCAGGGAAGGAACACAGATACGCAGTATTTT.

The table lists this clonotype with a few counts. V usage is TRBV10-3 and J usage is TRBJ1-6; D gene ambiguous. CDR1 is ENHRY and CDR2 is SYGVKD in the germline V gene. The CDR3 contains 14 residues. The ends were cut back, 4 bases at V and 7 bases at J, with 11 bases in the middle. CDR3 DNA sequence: TGTGCCATCAGTGCCGCACGCGGGAATTCACCCCTCCACTTT. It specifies CAISAARGNSPLHF.

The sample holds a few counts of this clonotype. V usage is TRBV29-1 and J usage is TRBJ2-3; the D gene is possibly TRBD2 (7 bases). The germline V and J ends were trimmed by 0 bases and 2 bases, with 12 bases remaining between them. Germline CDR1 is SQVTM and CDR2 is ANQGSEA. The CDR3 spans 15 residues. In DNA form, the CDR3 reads TGCAGCGTTGAAGAGGGGGGGGCAAACACAGATACGCAGTATTTT. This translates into CSVEEGGANTDTQYF.

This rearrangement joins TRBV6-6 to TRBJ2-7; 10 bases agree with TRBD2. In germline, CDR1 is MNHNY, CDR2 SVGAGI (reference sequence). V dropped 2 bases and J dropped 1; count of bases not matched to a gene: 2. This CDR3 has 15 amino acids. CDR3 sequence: CASSYGSGRSYEQYF. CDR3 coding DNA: TGTGCCAGCAGTTACGGTAGCGGGAGGTCCTACGAGCAGTACTTC.

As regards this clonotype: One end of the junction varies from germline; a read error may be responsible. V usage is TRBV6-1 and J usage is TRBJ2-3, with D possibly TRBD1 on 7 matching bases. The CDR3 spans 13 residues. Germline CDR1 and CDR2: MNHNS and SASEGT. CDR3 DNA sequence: TGTGCCGGCAGGGGGGACACCACAGATACGCAGTATTTT. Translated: CAGRGDTTDTQYF.

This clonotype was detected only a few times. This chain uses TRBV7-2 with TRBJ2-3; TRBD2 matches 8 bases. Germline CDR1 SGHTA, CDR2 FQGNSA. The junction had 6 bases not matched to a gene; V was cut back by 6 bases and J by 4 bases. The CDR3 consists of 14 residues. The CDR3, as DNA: TGTGCCAGCAGGGAGCGGGAGCCCCCAGATACGCAGTATTTT. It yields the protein CASREREPPDTQYF.